This T cell receptor (beta chain) comes out of a study of shared clonotypes between healthy human individuals. Healthy HIV-negative adults with no recent acute infections or vaccinations were recruited as donors. For genomic DNA, unsorted samples relied on tens of millions of PBMCs. Once extracted for a subset, genomic DNA was divided evenly among several immunoSEQ plates. PBMC DNA, left unsorted, was sequenced on ten immunoSEQ deep assay plates. Method: immunoSEQ multiplex PCR; TCRdb's copy keeps in-frame clones and lacks some. The profile shows about 450,000 clones, around 80% of them singletons. This CDR3 comprises 16 residues. Trimming at V came to 4 bases and at J to 4 bases, leaving 13 bases not matched to a gene. Germline V gene lookup returns CDR1 SGHDT and CDR2 YYEEEE.

V gene TRBV5-6 combines with J gene TRBJ2-5, with 7 positions matching TRBD1. The TCR sequence derives from a woman aged 40 to 50 in good health. Some clones in this sample may be carry-over from other donors' samples. Sample: PBMCs. The chain's CDR3 is CASSPDPQGMGETQYF. CDR3 nucleotide sequence: TGTGCCAGCAGCCCAGACCCACAGGGGATGGGAGAGACCCAGTACTTC.